The 20 T cell receptor beta chains below all came from one sample that was sequenced in a study of T cell repertoires in cytomegalovirus infection. Using its own MiXCR run on the reads, TCRdb lists one record per CDR3 protein. The sample yields some 180,000 distinct CDR3 sequences, about 17% seen once. Sequenced material: CD8+ T cells from PBMCs. These receptors all come from a human donor in good health (CMV status not recorded). Some clones in this sample may be carry-over from other donors' samples.

This clonotype was recorded a few times. The chain uses TRBV28 and TRBJ2-7, with a weak D call TRBD1 (5 bases). The CDR3 loop spans 13 amino acids. Germline V gives CDR1 MDHEN, CDR2 SYDVKM. The germline V and J ends were trimmed by 6 bases and 4 bases, with 13 bases remaining between them. CDR3 residues: CASSHRTHYEQYF. The CDR3 DNA is TGTGCCAGCAGCCACCGGACACATTACGAGCAGTACTTC. Full variable domain (rest looked up from reference TRBV28 and TRBJ2-7): DVKVTQSSRYLVKRTGEKVFLECVQDMDHENMFWYRQDPGLGLRLIYFSYDVKMKEKGDIPEGYSVSREKKERFSLILESASTNQTSMYLCASSHRTHYEQYFGPGTRLTVT.

Remarks on this clonotype: An end of the junction does not agree with germline; a read error may underlie this. V and J are TRBV7-9 and TRBJ1-2, with TRBD1 identical over 7 bases. CDR1 is SEHNR, CDR2 FQNEAQ, per germline (reference sequence). The CDR3 extends over 12 amino acids. The DNA for the CDR3 is TGTGCCAGCAGTTTATCCGAACGGGACAGCCACTTC. Translated, it gives CASSLSERDSHF.

This clonotype was found a few times. The chain uses TRBV2 and TRBJ2-7; D might be TRBD1 or TRBD2, each matching 6 bases. V dropped 8 bases and J dropped 1 base, with 18 bases sitting between them. Germline loops: CDR1 SNHLY, CDR2 FYNNEI. The CDR3 has 15 residues. The CDR3 reads CASAGGRAGSYEQYF. The CDR3 nucleotides read TGTGCCAGCGCTGGGGGGCGAGCGGGTTCCTACGAGCAGTACTTC.

The chain has TRBV7-9 and TRBJ1-4; D is perhaps TRBD1 (5 bases). There are 13 residues in the CDR3. In germline, CDR1 is SEHNR, CDR2 FQNEAQ (reference sequence). V lost 6 bases and J lost 7, with 12 bases in between. The CDR3 nucleotides are TGTGCCAGCAGTACCTTGAGGGGTGAAAAACTGTTTTTT. The encoded protein is CASSTLRGEKLFF.

The V call is TRBV6-2 or TRBV6-3, the J call TRBJ2-4, with a weak D call TRBD2 (6 bases). The CDR3 consists of 19 residues. V was shortened by 2 bases and J by 1 base, with 21 bases between the two germline ends. Germline CDR1 and CDR2: MNHEY and SVGEGT. This chain's CDR3 is CASSYDRGLERGAKNIQYF. The CDR3 DNA is TGTGCCAGCAGTTACGATAGGGGACTCGAAAGGGGTGCCAAAAACATTCAGTACTTC.

As regards this clonotype: This may be a read error, as it is one base from a much larger clone. This chain links TRBV4-1 with TRBJ1-1, with no clear D. The CDR3 sequence is 18 residues long. Germline V lookup: CDR1 MGHRA, CDR2 YSYEKL. The CDR3 DNA sequence: TGCTCCAGCAGCCAAGATATCGGGAGCTCCTCTATGAACACTGAAGCTTTCTTT. It yields the protein CSSSQDIGSSSMNTEAFF.

This clonotype was seen a few times. The chain employs TRBV7-9 and TRBJ1-1, with TRBD1 matching over 8 bases. CDR3 length equals 15 residues. The V and J ends lost 5 bases and 4 bases, in that order; junction bases with no gene match: 9. CDR1 and CDR2 from the germline V gene are SEHNR and FQNEAQ (reference sequence). The CDR3 coding sequence is TGTGCCAGCAGCCCCGACAGGGGAATCTTCACTGAAGCTTTCTTT. Its translation: CASSPDRGIFTEAFF.

This clonotype appeared a few times. The chain employs TRBV7-3 and TRBJ2-4, with 8 bases matching TRBD2. From germline, CDR1 is SGHTA and CDR2 FQGTGA. The CDR3 contains 15 residues. V trimming: 5 bases; J trimming: 9 bases; junction bases outside the gene matches: 12. CDR3 coding DNA: TGTGCCAGCAGCCCCTACGGGGGGGAAGGCGGCATTCAGTACTTC. Its translation is CASSPYGGEGGIQYF.

A few counts support this clonotype. V gene TRBV29-1 combines with J gene TRBJ1-1; maybe TRBD1 (6 bases). The CDR3 is 15 amino acids. Germline V lookup: CDR1 SQVTM, CDR2 ANQGSEA. V was shortened by 4 bases and J by 1 base, with 16 bases between the two germline ends. The CDR3 loop reads CSVVPRDIPNTEAFF. The CDR3, as DNA: TGCAGCGTTGTGCCCCGGGACATACCGAACACTGAAGCTTTCTTT.

This clonotype has a count of ten or more. This chain links TRBV7-2 with TRBJ2-2; D call uncertain. Germline V gene sequence: CDR1 SGHTA, CDR2 FQGNSA. This CDR3 region has 17 residues. Trimming pared 2 bases from V and 3 bases from J, leaving 16 bases between. CDR3 sequence (DNA): TGTGCCAGCAGCTTATGGGAAGAGGTCTCTCACACCGGGGAGCTGTTTTTT. The encoded protein is CASSLWEEVSHTGELFF.

The sample holds a few counts of this clonotype. This chain links TRBV11-2 with TRBJ2-2, with a weak D call TRBD2 (6 bases). This CDR3 has 15 residues. The V end lost 2 bases, the J end lost 7 bases, and 14 bases lay between the germline ends. Germline values: CDR1 SGHAT, CDR2 FQNNGV. The DNA of the CDR3 is TGTGCCAGCAGCTTATCCGAGTTGCGGGACGGGGAGCTGTTTTTT. Residues: CASSLSELRDGELFF.

The rearrangement uses TRBV7-2 and TRBJ2-7; D is unclear. Trimming pared 1 base from V and 7 bases from J, leaving 14 bases between. Germline loops: CDR1 SGHTA, CDR2 FQGNSA. The CDR3 consists of 14 residues. The CDR3 reads CASSLGLGPGEQYF. The CDR3 region has the DNA TGTGCCAGCAGCTTAGGATTGGGTCCAGGAGAGCAGTACTTC.

This chain uses TRBV7-6 with TRBJ1-1, with a possible D match to TRBD1 (5 bases). Germline-derived CDR1 and CDR2 are SGHVS and FNYEAQ. Trimming left V 5 bases short and J 5 bases short, with 12 bases between. The CDR3 length is 13 residues. CDR3 DNA sequence: TGTGCCAGCAGCCCTCGGACATTAACTGAAGCTTTCTTT. This translates into CASSPRTLTEAFF.

The chain joins TRBV12-3 or TRBV12-4 to TRBJ2-2; no reliable D call. This CDR3 has 14 amino acids. Between the trimmed V and J ends, which lost 5 bases and 4 bases, there was a span of 11 bases. The CDR3 loop is CASSLGWGTGELFF. CDR3 nucleotides: TGTGCCAGCAGTCTCGGCTGGGGCACCGGGGAGCTGTTTTTT.

This clonotype appeared a few times. CDR3 loop: CASSLADRGGYTEAFF. CDR3 nucleotide sequence: TGTGCCAGCAGCTTAGCGGACAGGGGTGGGTACACTGAAGCTTTCTTT. The chain links TRBV7-2 to TRBJ1-1, with TRBD1 matching over 9 bases. This CDR3 is 16 amino acids long. Germline V gives CDR1 SGHTA, CDR2 FQGNSA. J was trimmed by 3 bases and V by 0 bases; bases with no gene match: 5.

V is TRBV11-1 and J is TRBJ1-4; tentatively, D is TRBD1 (5 bases). This CDR3 is 18 amino acids long. Between the trimmed V and J ends, which lost 5 bases and 6 bases, there was a span of 25 bases. Germline CDR1 is SGHAT and CDR2 is FQDESV (reference sequence). The CDR3 reads CASSESFQPRVGDEKLFF. The CDR3 coding sequence is TGTGCCAGCAGCGAATCGTTCCAACCACGGGTAGGGGATGAAAAACTGTTTTTT. Complete variable domain (other parts from reference TRBV11-1 and TRBJ1-4): EAEVAQSPRYKITEKSQAVAFWCDPISGHATLYWYRQILGQGPELLVQFQDESVVDDSQLPKDRFSAERLKGVDSTLKIQPAELGDSAMYLCASSESFQPRVGDEKLFFGSGTQLSVL.

This clonotype was seen at least ten times. The chain recombines TRBV6-5 with TRBJ2-2, with D unresolved. Germline assignment: CDR1 MNHEY and CDR2 SVGAGI. The V end lost 0 bases, the J end lost 6 bases, and 14 bases lay between the germline ends. The CDR3 extends over 16 amino acids. CDR3 sequence: CASSYSSGDLSGELFF. CDR3 nucleotides: TGTGCCAGCAGTTACTCGTCTGGAGATTTGTCCGGGGAGCTGTTTTTT.

The chain uses TRBV19 and TRBJ1-2; perhaps TRBD1 as D (5 bases). This CDR3 is built from 13 residues. Trimming took off 9 bases at V and 4 bases at J, with 15 bases between the two ends. CDR1 LNHDA and CDR2 SQIVND come from the germline V gene (reference sequence). The CDR3 DNA sequence: TGTGCCAGCACCAACAAGGGGATCTATGGCTACACCTTC. Protein: CASTNKGIYGYTF.

The CDR3: CASSRGEDTLTYEQYF. CDR3 nucleotide sequence: TGTGCCAGCAGCCGGGGGGAGGACACCTTAACCTACGAGCAGTACTTC. This chain links TRBV7-9 with TRBJ2-7; TRBD2 aligns across 7 bases. The J segment lost 2 bases and the V segment lost 5 bases, leaving 12 bases of the junction unmatched. The CDR3 extends over 16 amino acids. Germline CDR1 and CDR2: SEHNR and FQNEAQ (reference sequence).

This rearrangement joins TRBV19 to TRBJ2-3, with D hard to call. Germline V gives CDR1 LNHDA, CDR2 SQIVND (reference sequence). CDR3 size: 10 residues. V dropped 10 bases and J dropped 5 bases, with 7 bases sitting between them. CDR3 sequence reads: CATYLDTQYF. The CDR3 nucleotides are TGTGCCACTTACTTAGATACGCAGTATTTT.